This passage covers 26 T cell receptor beta chains from one sample sequenced in a study of blood T cells in healthy people across ages. With a J-beta primer mix and a sample-barcoded 5' primer, a second PCR ran about 7 to 12 cycles. From the 5' RACE reads, TCRdb called clonotypes with MiXCR, one entry per CDR3 protein. The sample contains over a million distinct CDR3 sequences, roughly 43% of which appear only once. The sample comprised blood. The receptors were sampled from a woman between 18 and 30 years old in good health.

The gene calls are TRBV20-1 and TRBJ1-5, with no clear D. The CDR3 length is 15 residues. V lost 0 bases and J 3 bases, leaving 12 bases between the germline ends. From germline, CDR1 is DFQATT and CDR2 SNEGSKA (reference sequence). The DNA for the CDR3 is TGCAGTGCTAGAGAAACTGGACCGTACAATCAGCCCCAGCATTTT. Its translation is CSARETGPYNQPQHF.

In its sample, this clonotype was seen a few times. This chain uses TRBV10-1 with TRBJ1-2; TRBD1 might be the D (5 bases). V gave up 5 bases and J gave up 8 bases, with 15 bases separating them. Germline assignment: CDR1 WNHNN and CDR2 SYGVQD (reference sequence). The CDR3 is 13 amino acids. The CDR3 bases are TGCGCCAGCAGTCGTTCCAGGGATCGCGGCTACACCTTC. Protein product: CASSRSRDRGYTF.

V usage is TRBV29-1 and J usage is TRBJ2-1; maybe TRBD1 (6 bases). In germline, CDR1 is SQVTM, CDR2 ANQGSEA. The germline V and J ends were trimmed by 0 bases and 13 bases, with 25 bases remaining between them. The length of the CDR3 is 16 residues. The DNA for the CDR3 is TGCAGCGTTGAAGATACAGCAGGGGCCAAACAAGAGACCCAGTTCTTC. It is translated as CSVEDTAGAKQETQFF.

This clonotype was counted a few times. The chain carries TRBV29-1 and TRBJ2-1; 7 nucleotides match TRBD1. The V gene's germline CDR1 is SQVTM and CDR2 ANQGSEA. The CDR3 is 13 amino acids. V trimming: 5 bases; J trimming: 4 bases; junction bases outside the gene matches: 5. DNA for the CDR3: TGCAGCGTTTTAGGACAGGTTTACAATGAGCAGTTCTTC. Amino acid sequence: CSVLGQVYNEQFF.

This clonotype came up a few times. Compared with germline, one end of the junction differs, possibly owing to a read error. The chain joins TRBV20-1 to TRBJ1-6; the D gene is possibly TRBD1 (6 bases). The CDR3 totals 13 residues. The germline V gene has CDR1 DFQATT and CDR2 SNEGSKA (reference sequence). Here the CDR3 DNA reads TGCAGTGCTAGAAAGGACAGTAATTCACCCCCCCACTTT. It yields the protein CSARKDSNSPPHF.

The CDR3 DNA follows: TGCAGTGCCCGAAACAGCGCCTACGGGAAGCAGTACTTC. Encoded protein: CSARNSAYGKQYF. V gene TRBV20-1 combines with J gene TRBJ2-5, with D possibly being TRBD2 (5 bases). The V and J ends lost 6 bases and 11 bases respectively, with 22 bases between them. This CDR3 spans 13 amino acids. The germline V gene encodes CDR1 DFQATT and CDR2 SNEGSKA (reference sequence).

This clonotype was observed a few times. The chain recombines TRBV28 with TRBJ2-5, with D perhaps TRBD2 (6 bases). Trimming removed 1 base at V and 1 base at J, with 16 bases between. The CDR3 spans 17 residues. Germline V gives CDR1 MDHEN, CDR2 SYDVKM. The CDR3 loop reads CASSLLEGRVGQETQYF. For the CDR3, the DNA is TGTGCCAGCAGTTTATTGGAGGGCAGGGTCGGCCAAGAGACCCAGTACTTC.

This clonotype turned up a few times. The chain joins TRBV5-1 to TRBJ1-5; D is unresolved. In germline, CDR1 is SGHRS, CDR2 YFSETQ. This CDR3 spans 15 amino acids. V was cut by 0 bases and J by 1 base, with 8 bases left in between. The CDR3 DNA follows: TGCGCCAGCAGCTTGGAGGGTGGGAGCAATCAGCCCCAGCATTTT. Its protein product is CASSLEGGSNQPQHF.

This clonotype was counted only a few times. The chain recombines TRBV29-1 with TRBJ2-3; weak D call: TRBD1 (6 bases). V lost 3 bases and J lost 0, with 10 bases in between. The length of the CDR3 is 14 residues. Germline loops: CDR1 SQVTM, CDR2 ANQGSEA. The chain's CDR3 is CSVEGAGSTDTQYF. CDR3 in DNA: TGCAGCGTTGAGGGGGCGGGTAGCACAGATACGCAGTATTTT.

The rearrangement joins TRBV15 to TRBJ2-5; the D is unclear. Germline values: CDR1 LNHNV, CDR2 YYDKDF (reference sequence). The CDR3 is 14 residues long. Trimming shortened V by 0 bases and J by 3 bases, and 8 bases separated the two germline ends. The CDR3 loop reads CATSRDSNEETQYF. In DNA, the CDR3 is TGTGCCACCAGCAGAGATAGCAACGAAGAGACCCAGTACTTC.

The chain joins TRBV7-9 to TRBJ1-3; 7 bases agree with TRBD1. V shed 2 bases, J shed 0 bases, and the junction held 7 bases outside the gene matches. Per the germline V gene, CDR1 is SEHNR and CDR2 is FQNEAQ (reference sequence). The CDR3 covers 17 residues. CDR3 DNA sequence: TGTGCCAGCAGCTTACCGACAGGGACGGGCTCTGGAAACACCATATATTTT. Its translation: CASSLPTGTGSGNTIYF.

The V gene is TRBV14, the J gene TRBJ2-5, with D tentatively TRBD2 (5 bases). Trimming left V 4 bases short and J 11 bases short, with 17 bases between. This CDR3 region has 13 residues. Germline V gene lookup returns CDR1 SGHDN and CDR2 FVKESK. The CDR3 reads CASSRQRANEQYF. The CDR3 DNA reads as TGTGCCAGCAGCCGGCAGAGGGCCAATGAGCAGTACTTC.

The J gene is TRBJ2-7, the V gene TRBV9; D perhaps matches TRBD2 (5 bases). The V end lost 0 bases, the J end lost 4 bases, and 14 bases lay between the germline ends. CDR3 length equals 15 residues. The germline gives CDR1 SGDLS, CDR2 YYNGEE. For the CDR3, the DNA is TGTGCCAGCAGCGTAGCTACTGGCCGGGATTACGAGCAGTACTTC. It specifies CASSVATGRDYEQYF.

This clonotype was detected a few times. The chain is built from TRBV20-1 and TRBJ1-2; D remains unclear. Per the germline V gene, CDR1 is DFQATT and CDR2 is SNEGSKA (reference sequence). V lost 0 bases, J lost 0 bases, and 11 bases lay in between. This CDR3 region has 15 residues. DNA for the CDR3: TGCAGTGCTAGAGATCAACTGCTACCTAACTATGGCTACACCTTC. Amino acid sequence: CSARDQLLPNYGYTF.

The V and J genes are TRBV28 and TRBJ2-3; 7 nucleotides match TRBD2. From germline, CDR1 is MDHEN and CDR2 SYDVKM. Trimming took 4 bases from V and 2 from J; bases not matched to a gene: 6. This CDR3 comprises 15 residues. DNA of the CDR3: TGTGCCAGCAGTTCCCCGGGAGGCAACACAGATACGCAGTATTTT. Translated: CASSSPGGNTDTQYF.

V is TRBV12-3 or TRBV12-4 and J is TRBJ2-1; 8 bases are a match to TRBD2. The CDR3 loop spans 20 amino acids. Trimming at V came to 1 base and at J to 2 bases, leaving 16 bases not matched to a gene. CDR3 in amino acids: CASSLEMGQPGLVPYNEQFF. CDR3 in DNA: TGTGCCAGCAGTTTAGAGATGGGGCAACCGGGACTAGTGCCCTACAATGAGCAGTTCTTC.

The CDR3 nucleotides are TGTGCCAGCAGTGAAGTAGGGGTTGGGGAAGCTTTCTTT. Translation: CASSEVGVGEAFF. The chain employs TRBV6-1 and TRBJ1-1, with D possibly being TRBD1 (5 bases). The CDR3 is made up of 13 amino acids. Trimming took off 1 base at V and 8 bases at J, with 11 bases between the two ends. The germline CDR1 and CDR2 sequences are MNHNS and SASEGT.

The rearrangement uses TRBV20-1 and TRBJ2-6; D is ambiguous. With 5 bases removed from V and 7 bases from J, the gap between germline ends came to 12 bases. Germline loops: CDR1 DFQATT, CDR2 SNEGSKA (reference sequence). CDR3 length equals 13 residues. CDR3 sequence (DNA): TGCAGTGCTCTCCACCATGGAGCCAACGTCCTGACTTTC. Protein product: CSALHHGANVLTF.

The rearrangement joins TRBV6-6 to TRBJ2-5; D is undetermined. Trimming cost V 8 bases and J 2 bases, with 12 bases left between them. This CDR3 comprises 13 residues. Germline assignment: CDR1 MNHNY and CDR2 SVGAGI (reference sequence). CDR3 nucleotides: TGTGCCAGCCTCCCCGGGTTTCAAGAGACCCAGTACTTC. It specifies CASLPGFQETQYF.

The V gene is TRBV4-3, the J gene TRBJ2-1; 11 bases align to TRBD1. The DNA end favors TRBJ2-7, so the J call may be wrong. The CDR3 extends over 15 amino acids. Germline-derived CDR1 and CDR2 are LGHNA and YSLEER. The CDR3 spells CASSQGTGGRYEQYF. The CDR3 region has the DNA TGCGCCAGCAGCCAGGGGACAGGGGGACGGTATGAGCAGTACTTC.

The gene calls are TRBV12-3 or TRBV12-4 and TRBJ2-5; possibly TRBD1 or TRBD2 for D (6 bases each). The J call is doubtful: the DNA matches TRBJ2-7 better. The CDR3 spans 14 residues. This CDR3 is CASSLRGLWYEQYF. The DNA for the CDR3 is TGTGCCAGCAGTCTCCGGGGGCTTTGGTACGAGCAGTACTTC.

Worth noting for this clonotype: Sequence at one end of the junction differs from germline and may be a read error. This chain links TRBV10-3 with TRBJ2-3, with TRBD2 as a possible D gene (5 bases). CDR1 ENHRY and CDR2 SYGVKD come from the germline V gene. The CDR3 totals 14 residues. CDR3 residues: CAISVTPSTDTQYF. The CDR3 bases are TGTGCCATCAGTGTCACACCTAGCACAGACACGCAGTATTTT.

This chain links TRBV12-3 or TRBV12-4 with TRBJ1-3; TRBD1 agrees at 7 bases. This CDR3 has 15 amino acids. After removal of 6 bases from V and 4 bases from J, the junction contained 9 bases not matched to a gene. The DNA of the CDR3 is TGTGCCAGCAGGACCGGCAGGGGGTCAGGAAACACCATATATTTT. Residues: CASRTGRGSGNTIYF.

The V gene is TRBV3-1, the J gene TRBJ2-7; D remains ambiguous. The DNA end is more similar to TRBJ2-1, so the J call may be wrong. Germline V CDR1 and CDR2: LGHDT, YNNKEL (reference sequence). This CDR3 region has 13 residues. The CDR3 protein is CASSRQSSYEQFF. The CDR3, as DNA: TGTGCCAGCAGCCGTCAGAGCTCCTACGAGCAGTTCTTC.

This clonotype was detected only a few times. Here the CDR3 reads CATGRNEQYF. The CDR3 DNA reads as TGTGCCACCGGAAGGAATGAGCAGTACTTC. The gene calls are TRBV12-3 or TRBV12-4 and TRBJ2-7; no clear D. The V end was cut by 10 bases, the J end by 7 bases, with 11 bases between. The CDR3 has 10 residues.

This clonotype was observed a handful of times. This sequence joins TRBV6-2 or TRBV6-3 and TRBJ2-2; TRBD2 aligns across 8 bases. The V gene end was trimmed by 1 base and the J gene end by 3 bases; junction bases not matched to a gene: 7. This CDR3 region has 17 residues. The germline CDR1 and CDR2 sequences are MNHEY and SVGEGT. The chain's CDR3 is CASSYFRTSRYTGELFF. The CDR3 DNA reads as TGTGCCAGCAGTTACTTTAGGACTAGCCGATACACCGGGGAGCTGTTTTTT.